This is a list of T cell receptor beta chains from one sample in a study of early T cells in non-severe SARS-CoV-2 infection. TCRdb re-called the 5' RACE reads through MiXCR, storing one row per CDR3 protein. Of about 79,000 distinct CDR3 sequences listed, 13% are singletons. Source material: whole blood. These receptors originate from an adult who was a healthcare worker with PCR-confirmed SARS-CoV-2 infection or an uninfected control (not recorded which). CDR3s include the opening cysteine and the closing phenylalanine or tryptophan. D genes are given only for firm matches. The size entry is marked missing in some rows and otherwise reads once, few, many or a size class.

J	V	size	D	DNA	CDR3
TRBJ2-7	TRBV7-2	.	.	TGTGCCAGCAGCCTGACTAGCTCCTACGAGCAGTACTTC	CASSLTSSYEQYF
TRBJ2-5	TRBV28	many	.	TGTGCCAGCAGTCCCACCCCGGCCCAAGAGACCCAGTACTTC	CASSPTPAQETQYF
TRBJ2-5	TRBV2	few	.	TGTGCCAGCAGTGGGCAAGAGACCCAGTACTTC	CASSGQETQYF
TRBJ1-1	TRBV29-1	.	.	TGCAGCGTTGTGCGGAGACTGAACACTGAAGCTTTCTTT	CSVVRRLNTEAFF
TRBJ2-3	TRBV20-1	few	TRBD2	TGCAGTGCTTCCCCCGGGACTACAGCCACAGATACGCAGTATTTT	CSASPGTTATDTQYF
TRBJ2-7	TRBV27	many	TRBD2	TGTGCCAGCAGAGCGGGGGGTACTTACGAGCAGTACTTC	CASRAGGTYEQYF
TRBJ1-2	TRBV12-3/TRBV12-4	.	.	TGTGCCAGCAGTACCCGGACCGGTAGTTCCTATGGCTACACCTTC	CASSTRTGSSYGYTF
TRBJ2-7	TRBV11-2	few	TRBD1	TGTGCCAGCAGCTTTCCGGGACAGGGGTTTGGCTACGAGCAGTACTTC	CASSFPGQGFGYEQYF
TRBJ1-4	TRBV21-1	many	.	TGTGCCAGCAGCAGCTCCGGACAGGGGAGAGGGAAACTGTTTTTT	CASSSSGQGRGKLFF
TRBJ1-2	TRBV27	many	.	TGTGCCAGCAGTCGCCTGCGGCAGGGTGATGGCTACACCTTC	CASSRLRQGDGYTF
TRBJ2-7	TRBV28	few	.	TGTGCCAGCAACATAGGGTTCTCCTACGAGCAGTACTTC	CASNIGFSYEQYF
TRBJ2-2	TRBV5-6	.	.	TGTGCCAGCACCTTGGGCCGATTCACCGGGGAGCTGTTTTTT	CASTLGRFTGELFF
TRBJ2-3	TRBV3-1	.	TRBD1	TGTGCCAGCAGCCTCCAGGGGGCATGGACAGATACGCAGTATTTT	CASSLQGAWTDTQYF
TRBJ1-1	TRBV6-4	few	TRBD1	TGTGCCAGCAGCCCGGGGACAGGCTTAGAAGCTTTCTTT	CASSPGTGLEAFF
TRBJ1-1	TRBV5-1	.	.	TGCGCCAGCAGCTACGACCGAACTGAAGCTTTCTTT	CASSYDRTEAFF
TRBJ2-2	TRBV7-2	many	.	TGTGCCAGCAGCTTAACGTCCCCCAGCTTAACCGGGGAGCTGTTTTTT	CASSLTSPSLTGELFF
TRBJ1-6	TRBV7-9	.	.	TGTGCCAGCAGCATACCCCAAAGGGGTGCGTATTCACCCCTCCACTTT	CASSIPQRGAYSPLHF
TRBJ1-1	TRBV29-1	few	.	TGCAGCGTGAAAACCCTGAACACTGAAGCTTTCTTT	CSVKTLNTEAFF
TRBJ2-7	TRBV20-1	many	TRBD2	TGCAGTGGTTTAGCGGGAGAGTACGAGCAGTACTTC	CSGLAGEYEQYF
TRBJ1-5	TRBV29-1	.	.	TGCAGCGTTAGGGCTCAGCCCCAGCATTTT	CSVRAQPQHF
TRBJ1-1	TRBV28	few	TRBD1	TGTGCCAGTACAGGGGGCGGCACTGAAGCTTTCTTT	CASTGGGTEAFF
TRBJ1-2	TRBV29-1	few	TRBD1	TGCAGCGTTCCCCCCGCGACAGGGCTCTATGGCTACACCTTC	CSVPPATGLYGYTF
TRBJ2-7	TRBV3-1	many	TRBD1	TGTGCCAGCAGCCAAGCGGCGTCGCAGGGGGCCCACGAGCAGTACTTC	CASSQAASQGAHEQYF
TRBJ1-2	TRBV5-1	many	.	TGCGCCAGCAGCTTGAGTGGGAATGGCTACACCTTC	CASSLSGNGYTF
TRBJ2-5	TRBV29-1	few	.	TGCAGCGTTCCGGGGGTCAACCAAGAGACCCAGTACTTC	CSVPGVNQETQYF
TRBJ2-2	TRBV18	.	.	TGTGCCAGCTCACCACAGGGGAAGAACACCGGGGAGCTGTTTTTT	CASSPQGKNTGELFF
TRBJ1-2	TRBV7-2	many	.	TGTGCCAGCAGTCCCATGGGGCAGGCTAACTATGGCTACACCTTC	CASSPMGQANYGYTF
TRBJ1-1	TRBV6-5	many	.	TGTGCCAGCAGCCCTATTCGGAACACTGAAGCTTTCTTT	CASSPIRNTEAFF
TRBJ2-7	TRBV6-5	.	.	TGTGCCAGCAGTCCCTCCGAGACATCATTTCGCGAGCAGTACTTC	CASSPSETSFREQYF
TRBJ2-3	TRBV7-8	.	.	TGTGCCAGCAGCTCGTCGTCCCTGGGCACAGATACGCAGTATTTT	CASSSSSLGTDTQYF
TRBJ2-7	TRBV5-1	many	.	TGCGCCAGCAGCGGCAAAATCCAGAGCTACGAGCAGTACTTC	CASSGKIQSYEQYF
TRBJ1-5	TRBV20-1	many	.	TGCAGTGCTCGTTTAACTGGTCAGCCCCAGCATTTT	CSARLTGQPQHF
TRBJ2-5	TRBV29-1	.	.	TGCAGTGCTGACAGGTACCAAGAGACCCAGTACTTC	CSADRYQETQYF
TRBJ2-1	TRBV4-1	.	TRBD2	TGCGCCAGCACCCTGCTAGCCAATAGCGGGAGCTACAATGAGCAGTTCTTC	CASTLLANSGSYNEQFF
TRBJ2-2	TRBV9	few	.	TGTGCCAGCAGCGTAGATCTTAGCCCCGGGGAGCTGTTTTTT	CASSVDLSPGELFF
TRBJ2-6	TRBV20-1	medium-sized	.	TGCAGTGCTAGAGATGGGTATGGGGCCAACGTCCTGACTTTC	CSARDGYGANVLTF
TRBJ2-1	TRBV6-5	many	TRBD2	TGTGCCAGCAGTACCCGGCGGGGGGGCACCCCCTACAATGAGCAGTTCTTC	CASSTRRGGTPYNEQFF
TRBJ1-2	TRBV29-1	few	TRBD1	TGCAGCGTGGGACAGGGGAACTATGGCTACACCTTC	CSVGQGNYGYTF
TRBJ1-1	TRBV24-1	many	TRBD1	TGTGCCACCGGACAGGGGATGAACACTGAAGCTTTCTTT	CATGQGMNTEAFF
TRBJ1-1	TRBV6-5	.	.	TGTGCCAGCAGTCCTAACCGATTTAACACTGAAGCTTTCTTT	CASSPNRFNTEAFF
TRBJ1-1	TRBV5-4	many	.	TGTGCCAGCAGCTACCAGGATGGCGCCACTGAAGCTTTCTTT	CASSYQDGATEAFF
TRBJ2-1	TRBV10-2	many	TRBD1	TGCGCCAGCAGCAGGGACAGGGCGTACGCTGAGCAGTTCTTC	CASSRDRAYAEQFF